This T cell receptor beta chain was observed in a study of PD-L1 blockade in urothelial cancer. About the research overall: Typically, measured as a median, blood samples had more than 110,000 T cells.

In this sample, this clone turned up once. The time point was: peripheral blood 6 weeks after treatment start. Each patient's cancer was a locally advanced or metastatic urothelial carcinoma. The table came from immunoSEQ multiplex PCR; TCRdb's copy has only in-frame clones and leaves some out. This table holds approximately 83,000 clones, approximately 82% found once. This sample comprised PBMCs, obtained around atezolizumab (anti-PD-L1) treatment. The sequence came from a man between 65 and 79 years old with urothelial cancer.

The CDR3 sequence: CASSLEGAGNEQFF. The DNA of the CDR3 is TGCGCCAGCAGCTTGGAGGGGGCTGGGAATGAGCAGTTCTTC. The gene calls are TRBV5-1 and TRBJ2-1; TRBD1 aligns across 7 bases. V was clipped by 0 bases and J by 7 bases; unmatched bases: 4. The CDR3 is made up of 14 amino acids. CDR1 and CDR2 from the germline V gene are SGHRS and YFSETQ. The full variable domain, its missing parts supplied by reference TRBV5-1 and TRBJ2-1, is KAGVTQTPRYLIKTRGQQVTLSCSPISGHRSVSWYQQTPGQGLQFLFEYFSETQRNKGNFPGRFSGRQFSNSRSEMNVSTLELGDSALYLCASSLEGAGNEQFFGPGTRLTVL.